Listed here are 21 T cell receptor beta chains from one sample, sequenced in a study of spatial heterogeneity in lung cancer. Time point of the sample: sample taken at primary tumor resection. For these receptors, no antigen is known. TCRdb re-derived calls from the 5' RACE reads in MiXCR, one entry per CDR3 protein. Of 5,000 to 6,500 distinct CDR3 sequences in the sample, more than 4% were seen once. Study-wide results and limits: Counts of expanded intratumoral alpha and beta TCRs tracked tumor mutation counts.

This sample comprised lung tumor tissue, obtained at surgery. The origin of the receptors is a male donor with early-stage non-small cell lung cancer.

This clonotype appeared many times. In DNA, the CDR3 is TGTGCCAGCAGTTCACGGACTAGCGGGAGGAATGAGCAGTTCTTC. As protein: CASSSRTSGRNEQFF. The chain employs TRBV6-5 and TRBJ2-1; 14 bases are shared with TRBD2. The V gene's germline CDR1 is MNHEY and CDR2 SVGAGI. CDR3 length: 15 amino acids. Trimming took 4 bases from V and 7 from J; bases not matched to a gene: 3.

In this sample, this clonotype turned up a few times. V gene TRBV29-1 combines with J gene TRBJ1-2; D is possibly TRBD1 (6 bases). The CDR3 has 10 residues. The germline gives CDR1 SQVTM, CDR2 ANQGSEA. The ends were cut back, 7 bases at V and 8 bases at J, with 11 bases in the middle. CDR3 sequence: CSAQDSGYTF. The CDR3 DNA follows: TGCAGCGCCCAGGACAGCGGCTACACCTTC.

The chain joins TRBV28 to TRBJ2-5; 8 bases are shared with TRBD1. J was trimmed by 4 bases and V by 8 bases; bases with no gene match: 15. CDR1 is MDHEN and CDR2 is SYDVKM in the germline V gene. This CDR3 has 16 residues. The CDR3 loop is CASPDRGVFLSETQYF. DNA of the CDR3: TGTGCCAGCCCTGACAGGGGAGTTTTTCTGTCAGAGACCCAGTACTTC.

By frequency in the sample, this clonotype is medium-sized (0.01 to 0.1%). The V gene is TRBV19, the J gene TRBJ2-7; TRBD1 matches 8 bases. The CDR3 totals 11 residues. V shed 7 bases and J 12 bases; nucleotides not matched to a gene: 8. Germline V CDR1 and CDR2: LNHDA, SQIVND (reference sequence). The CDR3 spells CASNDRGRTYF. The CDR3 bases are TGTGCCAGTAATGACAGGGGACGCACGTACTTC. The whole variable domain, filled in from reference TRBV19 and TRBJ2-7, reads DGGITQSPKYLFRKEGQNVTLSCEQNLNHDAMYWYRQDPGQGLRLIYYSQIVNDFQKGDIAEGYSVSREKKESFPLTVTSAQKNPTAFYLCASNDRGRTYFGPGTRLTVT.

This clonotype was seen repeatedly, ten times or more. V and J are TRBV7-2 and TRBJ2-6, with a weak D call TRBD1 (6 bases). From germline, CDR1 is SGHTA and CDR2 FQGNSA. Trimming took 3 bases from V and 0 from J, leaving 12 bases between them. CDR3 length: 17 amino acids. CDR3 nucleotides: TGTGCCAGCAGCTTCGGACAGTTCTACTCTGGGGCCAACGTCCTGACTTTC. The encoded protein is CASSFGQFYSGANVLTF.

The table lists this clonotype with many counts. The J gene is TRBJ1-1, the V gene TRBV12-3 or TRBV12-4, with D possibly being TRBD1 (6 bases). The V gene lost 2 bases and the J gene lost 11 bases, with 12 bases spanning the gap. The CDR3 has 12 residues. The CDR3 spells CASSLMEGGAFF. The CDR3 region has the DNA TGTGCCAGCAGTTTAATGGAGGGGGGGGCTTTCTTT.

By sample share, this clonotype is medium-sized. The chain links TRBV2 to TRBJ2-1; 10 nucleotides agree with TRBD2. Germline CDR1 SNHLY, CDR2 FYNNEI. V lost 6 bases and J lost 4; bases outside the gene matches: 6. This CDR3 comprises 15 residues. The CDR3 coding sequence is TGTGCCAGCAGAAAACTAGCGGGGCGATACAATGAGCAGTTCTTC. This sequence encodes CASRKLAGRYNEQFF. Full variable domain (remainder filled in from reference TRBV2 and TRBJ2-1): EPEVTQTPSHQVTQMGQEVILRCVPISNHLYFYWYRQILGQKVEFLVSFYNNEISEKSEIFDDQFSVERPDGSNFTLKIRSTKLEDSAMYFCASRKLAGRYNEQFFGPGTRLTVL.

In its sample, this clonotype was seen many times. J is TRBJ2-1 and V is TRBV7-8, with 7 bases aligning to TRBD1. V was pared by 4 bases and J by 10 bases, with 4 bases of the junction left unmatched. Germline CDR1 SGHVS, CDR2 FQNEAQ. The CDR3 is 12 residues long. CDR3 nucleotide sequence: TGTGCCAGCAGCTGGGGACAGATCGAGCAGTTCTTC. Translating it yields CASSWGQIEQFF.

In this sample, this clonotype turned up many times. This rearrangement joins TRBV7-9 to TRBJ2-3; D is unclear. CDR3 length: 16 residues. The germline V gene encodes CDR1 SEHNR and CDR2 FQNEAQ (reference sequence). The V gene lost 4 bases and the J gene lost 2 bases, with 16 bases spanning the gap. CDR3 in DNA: TGTGCCAGCAGCTCCAGTTGGGAAAGGATCACAGATACGCAGTATTTT. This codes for CASSSSWERITDTQYF.

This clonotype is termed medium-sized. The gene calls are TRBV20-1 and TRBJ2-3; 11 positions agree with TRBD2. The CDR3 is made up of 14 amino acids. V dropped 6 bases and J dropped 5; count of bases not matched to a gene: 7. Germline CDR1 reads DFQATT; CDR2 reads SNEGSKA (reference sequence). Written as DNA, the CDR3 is TGCAGTGCCCATGATCTAGCGGGAGGAGATACGCAGTATTTT. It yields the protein CSAHDLAGGDTQYF.

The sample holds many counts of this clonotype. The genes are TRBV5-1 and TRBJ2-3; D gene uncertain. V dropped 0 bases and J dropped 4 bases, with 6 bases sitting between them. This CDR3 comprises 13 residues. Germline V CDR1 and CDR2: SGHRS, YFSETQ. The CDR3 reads CASSLVGPDTQYF. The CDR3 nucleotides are TGCGCCAGCAGCTTGGTTGGCCCAGATACGCAGTATTTT.

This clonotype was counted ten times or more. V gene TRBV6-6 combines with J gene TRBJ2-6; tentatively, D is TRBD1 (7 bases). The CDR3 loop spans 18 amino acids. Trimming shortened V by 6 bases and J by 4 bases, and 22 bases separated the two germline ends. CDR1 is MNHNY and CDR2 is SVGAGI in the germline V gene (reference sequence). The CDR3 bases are TGTGCCAGCAGCAGGGACAGTTTGGTACTAGCCGGGGCCAACGTCCTGACTTTC. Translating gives CASSRDSLVLAGANVLTF.

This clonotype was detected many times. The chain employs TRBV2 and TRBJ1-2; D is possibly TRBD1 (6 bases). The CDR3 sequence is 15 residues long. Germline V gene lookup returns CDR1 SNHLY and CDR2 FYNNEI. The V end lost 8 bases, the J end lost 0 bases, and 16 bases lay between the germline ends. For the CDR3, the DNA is TGTGCCAGCGGGGAGACAGGAGATGCTAACTATGGCTACACCTTC. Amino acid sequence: CASGETGDANYGYTF.

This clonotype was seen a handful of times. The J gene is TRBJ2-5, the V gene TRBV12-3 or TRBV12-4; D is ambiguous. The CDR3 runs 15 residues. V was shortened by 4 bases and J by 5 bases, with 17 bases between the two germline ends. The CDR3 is CASSSTRIVWETQYF. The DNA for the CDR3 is TGTGCCAGCAGTTCGACAAGGATCGTATGGGAGACCCAGTACTTC.

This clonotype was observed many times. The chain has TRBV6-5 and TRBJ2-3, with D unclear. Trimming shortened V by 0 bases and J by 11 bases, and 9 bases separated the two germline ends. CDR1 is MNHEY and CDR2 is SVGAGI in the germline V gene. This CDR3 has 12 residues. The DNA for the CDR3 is TGTGCCAGCAGTTACTCAGCCACAAAGCAGTATTTT. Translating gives CASSYSATKQYF.

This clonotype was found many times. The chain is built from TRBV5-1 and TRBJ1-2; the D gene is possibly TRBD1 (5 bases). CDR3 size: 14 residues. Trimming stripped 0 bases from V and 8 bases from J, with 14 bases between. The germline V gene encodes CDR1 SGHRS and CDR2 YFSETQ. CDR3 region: CASSLGQRLGGYTF. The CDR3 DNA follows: TGCGCCAGCAGCTTGGGACAGCGCCTGGGAGGCTACACCTTC.

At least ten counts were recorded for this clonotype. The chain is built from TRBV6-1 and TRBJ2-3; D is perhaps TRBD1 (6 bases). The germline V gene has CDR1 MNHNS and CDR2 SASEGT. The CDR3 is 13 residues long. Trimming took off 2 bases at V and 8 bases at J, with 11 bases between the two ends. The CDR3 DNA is TGTGCCAGCAGTGAACAAGGACAGAGTACGCAGTATTTT. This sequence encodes CASSEQGQSTQYF.

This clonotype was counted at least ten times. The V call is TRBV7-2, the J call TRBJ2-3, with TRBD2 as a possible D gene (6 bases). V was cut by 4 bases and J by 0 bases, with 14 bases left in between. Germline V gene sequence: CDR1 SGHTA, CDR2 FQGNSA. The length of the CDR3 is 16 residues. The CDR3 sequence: CASSWTIISSTDTQYF. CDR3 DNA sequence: TGTGCCAGCAGCTGGACTATCATCTCTAGCACAGATACGCAGTATTTT.

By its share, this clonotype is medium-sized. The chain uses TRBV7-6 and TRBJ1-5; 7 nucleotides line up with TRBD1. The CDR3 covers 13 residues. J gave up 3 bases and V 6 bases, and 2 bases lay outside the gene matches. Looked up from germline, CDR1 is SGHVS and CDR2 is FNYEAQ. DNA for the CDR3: TGTGCCAGCAGAGGGGGCCCCAATCAGCCCCAGCATTTT. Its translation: CASRGGPNQPQHF.

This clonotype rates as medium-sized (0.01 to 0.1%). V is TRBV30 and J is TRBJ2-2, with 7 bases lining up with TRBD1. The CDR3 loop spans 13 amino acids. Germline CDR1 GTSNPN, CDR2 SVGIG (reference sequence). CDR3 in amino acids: CAGDRDNTGELFF. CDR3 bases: TGTGCAGGAGACAGGGATAACACCGGGGAGCTGTTTTTT.

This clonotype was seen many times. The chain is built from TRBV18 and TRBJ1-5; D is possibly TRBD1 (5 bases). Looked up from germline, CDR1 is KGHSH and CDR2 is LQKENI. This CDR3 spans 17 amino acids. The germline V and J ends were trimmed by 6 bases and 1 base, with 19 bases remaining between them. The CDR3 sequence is CASSPPGGDLSNQPQHF. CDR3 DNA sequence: TGTGCCAGCTCCCCTCCCGGAGGGGACCTAAGCAATCAGCCCCAGCATTTT.